This section outlines one T cell receptor beta chain sequence together with its context. Its antigen is not known. The data are from a study of beta chain features in type 1 diabetes. With 6 bases removed from V and 8 bases from J, the gap between germline ends came to 14 bases. From germline, CDR1 is SGHTA and CDR2 FQGNSA. The CDR3 sequence is 13 residues long. Study results and caveats: In cDNA sequencing, cells with high TCR expression could be over-represented. Type 1 diabetes patients had TCRB CDR3s that were shorter (moderately but significantly so) in all four CD4+ subsets.

The study reverse transcribed the entire isolated RNA, so it sequenced expressed TCRB transcripts. This table comes from immunoSEQ multiplex PCR, and its TCRdb copy is limited to in-frame clones, with some not included. The table includes about 15,000 clones, more than 65% detected once. The chain recombines TRBV7-2 with TRBJ2-1, with D possibly TRBD1 on 6 matching bases. The TCR originated in a man aged 25 to 45 with type 1 diabetes. The source material was Tregs from blood. This CDR3 reads CASRFLAGDEQFF. The CDR3 DNA sequence: TGTGCCAGCAGGTTTCTAGCAGGGGATGAGCAGTTCTTC.